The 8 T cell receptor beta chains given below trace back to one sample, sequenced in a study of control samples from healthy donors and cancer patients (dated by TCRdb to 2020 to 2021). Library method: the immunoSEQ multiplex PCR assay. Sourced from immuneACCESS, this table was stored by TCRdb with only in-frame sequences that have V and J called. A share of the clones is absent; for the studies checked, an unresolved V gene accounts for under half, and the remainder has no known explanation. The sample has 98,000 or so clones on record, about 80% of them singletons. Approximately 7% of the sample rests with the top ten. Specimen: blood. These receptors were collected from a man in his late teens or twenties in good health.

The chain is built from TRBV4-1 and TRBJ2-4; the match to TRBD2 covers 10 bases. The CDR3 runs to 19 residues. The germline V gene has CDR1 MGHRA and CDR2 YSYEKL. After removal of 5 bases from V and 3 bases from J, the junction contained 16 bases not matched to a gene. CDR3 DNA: TGCGCCAGCAGCTTCGAGCGGGGGGGATCGGGGTATGACAAAAACATTCAGTACTTC. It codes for CASSFERGGSGYDKNIQYF.

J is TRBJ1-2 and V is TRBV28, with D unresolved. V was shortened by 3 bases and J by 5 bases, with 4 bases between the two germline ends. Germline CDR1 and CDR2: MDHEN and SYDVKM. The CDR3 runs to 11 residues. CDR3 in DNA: TGTGCCAGCAGTTTCCCGTATGGCTACACCTTC. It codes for CASSFPYGYTF.

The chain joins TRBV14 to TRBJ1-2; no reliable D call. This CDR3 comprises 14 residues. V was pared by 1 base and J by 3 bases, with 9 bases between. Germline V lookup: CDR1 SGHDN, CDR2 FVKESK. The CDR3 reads CASSQAGGYYGYTF. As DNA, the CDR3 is TGTGCCAGCAGCCAAGCAGGAGGATACTATGGCTACACCTTC. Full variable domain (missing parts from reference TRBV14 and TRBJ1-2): EAGVTQFPSHSVIEKGQTVTLRCDPISGHDNLYWYRRVMGKEIKFLLHFVKESKQDESGMPNNRFLAERTGGTYSTLKVQPAELEDSGVYFCASSQAGGYYGYTFGSGTRLTVV.

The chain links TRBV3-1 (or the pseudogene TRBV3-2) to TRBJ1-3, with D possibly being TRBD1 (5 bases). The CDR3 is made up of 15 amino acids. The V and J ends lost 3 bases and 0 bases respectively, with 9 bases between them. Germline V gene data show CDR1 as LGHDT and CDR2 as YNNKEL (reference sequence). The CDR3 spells CASSHAGTSGNTIYF. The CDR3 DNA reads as TGTGCCAGCAGCCACGCAGGGACCTCTGGAAACACCATATATTTT.

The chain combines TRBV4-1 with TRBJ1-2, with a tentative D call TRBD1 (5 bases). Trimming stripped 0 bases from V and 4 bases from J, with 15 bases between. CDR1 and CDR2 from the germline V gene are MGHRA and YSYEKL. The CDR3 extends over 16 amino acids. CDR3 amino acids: CASSQESPAGGYGYTF. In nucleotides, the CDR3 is TGCGCCAGCAGCCAAGAGTCGCCAGCCGGGGGCTATGGCTACACCTTC.

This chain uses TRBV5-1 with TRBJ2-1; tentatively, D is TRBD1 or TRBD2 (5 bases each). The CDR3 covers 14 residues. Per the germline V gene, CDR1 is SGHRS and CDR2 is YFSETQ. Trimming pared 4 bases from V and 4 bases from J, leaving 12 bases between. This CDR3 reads CASSRQGGYNEQFF. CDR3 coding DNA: TGCGCCAGCAGCCGGCAGGGCGGGTACAATGAGCAGTTCTTC.

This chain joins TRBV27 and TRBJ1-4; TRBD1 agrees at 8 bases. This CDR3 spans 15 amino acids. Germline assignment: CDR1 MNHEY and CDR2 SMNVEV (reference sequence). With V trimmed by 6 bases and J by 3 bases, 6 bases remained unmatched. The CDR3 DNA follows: TGTGCCAGCAGACCCCAGGGGGCGGCTAATGAAAAACTGTTTTTT. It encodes CASRPQGAANEKLFF. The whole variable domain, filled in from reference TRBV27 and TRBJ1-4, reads EAQVTQNPRYLITVTGKKLTVTCSQNMNHEYMSWYRQDPGLGLRQIYYSMNVEVTDKGDVPEGYKVSRKEKRNFPLILESPSPNQTSLYFCASRPQGAANEKLFFGSGTQLSVL.

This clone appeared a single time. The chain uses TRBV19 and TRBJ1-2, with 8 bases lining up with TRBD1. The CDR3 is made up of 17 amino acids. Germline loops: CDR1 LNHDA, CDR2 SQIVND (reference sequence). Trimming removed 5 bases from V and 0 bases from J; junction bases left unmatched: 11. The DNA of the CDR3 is TGTGCCAGTAGTTGGCTACAGGGGGGTCGCTCTAACTATGGCTACACCTTC. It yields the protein CASSWLQGGRSNYGYTF.